This paragraph covers one T cell receptor (beta chain) sequence. The specificity of this receptor is unknown. No base quality information exists; no much larger clone differs at one position. The sample belongs to a study of cytomegalovirus exposure and HLA in healthy donors (dated by TCRdb to between 2016 and 2019). In the study overall: The 666 repertoires of the first cohort and the roughly 110 validation repertoires were produced on the same platform, according to a later analysis. In addition to the first cohort of around 670 subjects, a separate validation cohort of approximately 110 different subjects was used. To predict cytomegalovirus infection status, the study combined high-throughput TCR immunosequencing, statistical association of individual TCRs with disease status, and machine learning. The study aimed to test whether signatures of past pathogen exposure could be identified by cataloging public T cell receptors. Study-wide findings and limitations: In both the original and validation cohorts, the classifier was reported to diagnose cytomegalovirus status with high specificity and sensitivity. A total of fewer than 200 TCR beta chains were listed by the study as associated with cytomegalovirus. The validation cohort had no HLA typing available for a later analysis, so co-occurrence within that cohort was assessed over all 130 or so repertoires. In vitro tests confirmed that three of the cytomegalovirus-associated TCR beta chains recognize cytomegalovirus antigens. The authors suggested that the approach could potentially be extended to other disease states and immunological phenotypes. Most TCR sequences were observed very rarely across donors, whereas some public TCRs were present in many individuals. Of the cluster scores, approximately 95% were above 0 in a later analysis, which found that TCRs clustered in the first cohort also tended to co-occur in the approximately 130 validation repertoires.

V and J are truncated by 3 bases and 1 base respectively, leaving an intervening sequence of 9 bases. CDR1 and CDR2, per the germline V gene, are MDHEN and SYDVKM. From its cysteine to its phenylalanine, the CDR3 spans 15 amino acids. Here the CDR3 DNA is all that survives: 45 bases in frame from base 1. Library preparation was by the immunoSEQ multiplex PCR assay. Processing in the source paper ran as follows. A statistical classification framework was built to diagnose cytomegalovirus status from the catalog of TCR beta chain sequences. As stored in TCRdb, this immuneACCESS dataset retains in-frame rearrangements with V and J assigned. A fraction of the clones does not appear; measured against another copy, unresolved V genes explain less than half of the discrepancy, and the remainder lacks a known reason. That table is the source of V, J and clone size, and D and trimming were worked out from the DNA. In this sample the table shows about 160,000 clones, 88% of which occur a single time. Together, the top ten hold 3% of the sample.

The donors belonged to the validation cohort of approximately 130 subjects, which was separate from the roughly 670-subject first cohort. This receptor was obtained from a man between 18 and 35 years old in good health and CMV-seronegative. The chain joins TRBV28 to TRBJ2-2, and the D gene may be TRBD1, 5 bases matching. The specimen sequenced was PBMCs. The CDR3: CASSFAGQNTGELFF. The DNA sequence is TGTGCCAGCAGTTTCGCAGGGCAGAACACCGGGGAGCTGTTTTTT.